This T cell receptor (beta chain) came from a study of beta chain features in type 1 diabetes. Study-wide findings and caveats: In all four CD4+ subsets, TCRB CDR3 length was significantly, moderately reduced in type 1 diabetes. Healthy donors had naive, central memory and Treg TCRB repertoires that appeared less similar than those seen among patients.

A single heparinised blood sample, averaging approximately 100 mL, was obtained per donor. On this clone: Its antigen remains unknown.

Sequenced material consisted of expressed TCRB transcripts (all of the isolated RNA was reverse transcribed). Libraries were prepared by immunoSEQ multiplex PCR; TCRdb keeps only in-frame clonotypes and omits some of them. The data show about 470,000 clones, about 30% seen once. The sequencing input was naive CD4+ T cells from blood. The clonotype comes from a man between 18 and 29 years old in good health.

CDR3 region: CASSVDGEQFF. The DNA for the CDR3 is TGTGCCAGCAGCGTAGACGGTGAGCAGTTCTTC. V usage is TRBV9 and J usage is TRBJ2-1; no firm D call. Germline V CDR1 and CDR2: SGDLS, YYNGEE. V shed 0 bases and J shed 9 bases, with 4 bases lying between them. The CDR3 length is 11 residues.